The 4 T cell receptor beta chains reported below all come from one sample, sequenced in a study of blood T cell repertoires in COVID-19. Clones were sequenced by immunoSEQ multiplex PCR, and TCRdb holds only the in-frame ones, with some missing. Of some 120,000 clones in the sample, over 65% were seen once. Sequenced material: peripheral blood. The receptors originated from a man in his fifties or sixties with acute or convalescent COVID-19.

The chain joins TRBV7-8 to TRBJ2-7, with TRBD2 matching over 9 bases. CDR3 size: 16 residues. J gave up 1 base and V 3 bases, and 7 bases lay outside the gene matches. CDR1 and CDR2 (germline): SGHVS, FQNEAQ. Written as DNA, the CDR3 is TGTGCCAGCAGCTTTCGTAGCGGGAGTAGTTCCTACGAGCAGTACTTC. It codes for CASSFRSGSSSYEQYF.

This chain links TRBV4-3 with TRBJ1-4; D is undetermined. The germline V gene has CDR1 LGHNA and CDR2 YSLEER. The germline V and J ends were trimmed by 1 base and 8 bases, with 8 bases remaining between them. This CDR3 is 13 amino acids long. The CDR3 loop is CASSQGLEEKLFF. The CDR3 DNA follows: TGCGCCAGCAGCCAAGGGTTAGAGGAAAAACTGTTTTTT.

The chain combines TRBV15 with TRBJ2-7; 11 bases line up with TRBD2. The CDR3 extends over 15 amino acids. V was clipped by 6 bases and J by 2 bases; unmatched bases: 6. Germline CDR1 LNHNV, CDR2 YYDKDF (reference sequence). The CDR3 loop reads CATRVTSGITYEQYF. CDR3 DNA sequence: TGTGCCACCAGGGTGACTAGCGGGATTACCTACGAGCAGTACTTC.

CDR3 DNA sequence: TGCGCCAGCAGCCTACCCCCGGGACTAGCGGGAGAGAGGTCCTACAATGAGCAGTTCTTC. This gives the protein CASSLPPGLAGERSYNEQFF. This chain uses TRBV4-3 with TRBJ2-1; 14 nucleotides align to TRBD2. Germline assignment: CDR1 LGHNA and CDR2 YSLEER. The CDR3 runs to 20 residues. V trimming: 4 bases; J trimming: 1 base; junction bases outside the gene matches: 12.